This TCR beta chain derives from a study of naive and memory T cell subsets. Sequential positive selection took CD4 T cells first, then CD8 T cells. This clonotype was recorded a few times. The antigen remains unidentified. The V and J ends lost 7 bases and 2 bases respectively, with 8 bases between them. The germline V gene encodes CDR1 LNHDA and CDR2 SQIVND (reference sequence). CDR3 length: 13 amino acids. Study conclusions and caveats: Especially in CD8 cells, naive repertoires contained a few larger clonotypes, possibly CD45RA-re-expressing memory cells. Gini index rose across naive, CM, EM and EMRA in CD4 and CD8.

An equimolar mix of two oligonucleotides served as the beta constant-region primer for TRBC1 and TRBC2. TCRdb re-analysed the UMI-ligation and nested PCR reads in MiXCR, keeping a single row per CDR3 protein. The data show 140,000 to 150,000 distinct CDR3 sequences, with over 15% seen just once and about 0.14% held by the top ten. The sequenced sample consisted of naive CD4+ T cells from blood. This clonotype was sampled from a human donor in good health. V usage is TRBV19 and J usage is TRBJ2-2; no clear D gene. CDR3 residues: CASKSRNTGELFF. For the CDR3, the DNA is TGTGCCAGTAAATCTAGAAACACCGGGGAGCTGTTTTTT.